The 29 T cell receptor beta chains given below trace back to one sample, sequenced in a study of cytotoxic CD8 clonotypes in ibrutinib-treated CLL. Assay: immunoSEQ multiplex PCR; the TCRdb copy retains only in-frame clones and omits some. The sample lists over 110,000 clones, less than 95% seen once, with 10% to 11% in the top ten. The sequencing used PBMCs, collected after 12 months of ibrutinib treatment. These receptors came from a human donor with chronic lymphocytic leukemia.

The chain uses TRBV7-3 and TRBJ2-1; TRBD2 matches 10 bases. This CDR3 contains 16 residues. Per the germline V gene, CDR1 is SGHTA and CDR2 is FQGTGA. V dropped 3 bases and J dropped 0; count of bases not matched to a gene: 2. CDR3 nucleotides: TGTGCCAGCAGCTTGGGACTAGCGAACTCCTACAATGAGCAGTTCTTC. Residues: CASSLGLANSYNEQFF. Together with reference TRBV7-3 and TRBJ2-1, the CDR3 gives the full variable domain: GAGVSQTPSNKVTEKGKYVELRCDPISGHTALYWYRQSLGQGPEFLIYFQGTGAADDSGLPNDRFFAVRPEGSVSTLKIQRTERGDSAVYLCASSLGLANSYNEQFFGPGTRLTVL.

The CDR3 spells CASSSTGGAGYTF. The DNA for the CDR3 is TGTGCCAGCAGCTCAACCGGGGGGGCCGGCTACACCTTC. This chain joins TRBV7-6 and TRBJ1-2; D might be TRBD1 (6 bases). Trimming removed 4 bases from V and 8 bases from J, with 14 bases in between. Germline assignment: CDR1 SGHVS and CDR2 FNYEAQ. This CDR3 is built from 13 residues. The whole variable domain, filled in from reference TRBV7-6 and TRBJ1-2, reads GAGVSQSPRYKVTKRGQDVALRCDPISGHVSLYWYRQALGQGPEFLTYFNYEAQQDKSGLPNDRFSAERPEGSISTLTIQRTEQRDSAMYRCASSSTGGAGYTFGSGTRLTVV.

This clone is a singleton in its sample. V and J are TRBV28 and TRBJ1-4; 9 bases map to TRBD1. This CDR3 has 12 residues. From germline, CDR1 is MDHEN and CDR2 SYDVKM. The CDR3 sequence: CATGTGFEKLFF. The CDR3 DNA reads TGTGCGACCGGGACAGGGTTCGAAAAACTGTTTTTT.

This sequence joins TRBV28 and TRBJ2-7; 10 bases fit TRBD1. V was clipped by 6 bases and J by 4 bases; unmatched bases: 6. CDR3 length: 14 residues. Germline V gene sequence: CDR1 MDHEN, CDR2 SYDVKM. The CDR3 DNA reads TGTGCCAGCAGACAGACAGGGGGCATTTACGAGCAGTACTTC. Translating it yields CASRQTGGIYEQYF.

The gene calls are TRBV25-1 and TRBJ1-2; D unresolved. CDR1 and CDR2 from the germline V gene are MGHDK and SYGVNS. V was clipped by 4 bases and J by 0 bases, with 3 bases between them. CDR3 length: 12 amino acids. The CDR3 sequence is CASSGANYGYTF. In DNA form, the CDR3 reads TGTGCCAGCAGTGGCGCTAACTATGGCTACACCTTC.

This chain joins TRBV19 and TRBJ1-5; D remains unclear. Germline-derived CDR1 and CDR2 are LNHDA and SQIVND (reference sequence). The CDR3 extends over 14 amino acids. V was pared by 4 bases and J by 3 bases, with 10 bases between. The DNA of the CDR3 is TGTGCCAGTAGTAACCGGGTCCTCAATCAGCCCCAGCATTTT. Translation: CASSNRVLNQPQHF.

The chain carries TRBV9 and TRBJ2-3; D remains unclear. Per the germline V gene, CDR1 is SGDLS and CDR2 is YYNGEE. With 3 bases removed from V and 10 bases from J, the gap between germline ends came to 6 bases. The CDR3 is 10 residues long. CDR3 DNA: TGTGCCAGCAGCGATCGCCCGCAGTATTTT. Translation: CASSDRPQYF.

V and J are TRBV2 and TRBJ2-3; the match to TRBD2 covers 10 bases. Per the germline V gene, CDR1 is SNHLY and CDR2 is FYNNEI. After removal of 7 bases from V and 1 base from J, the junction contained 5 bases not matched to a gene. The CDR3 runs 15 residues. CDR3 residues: CASTLGTSGTDTQYF. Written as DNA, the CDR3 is TGTGCCAGCACCCTAGGGACTAGCGGCACAGATACGCAGTATTTT.

The DNA for the CDR3 is TGTGCCAGCAGCTTAGTTCTAGCTGACTACGAGCAGTACTTC. Its protein product is CASSLVLADYEQYF. The chain carries TRBV7-8 and TRBJ2-7; weak D call: TRBD2 (5 bases). There are 14 residues in the CDR3. Looked up from germline, CDR1 is SGHVS and CDR2 is FQNEAQ. Deletions cut 1 base from V and 3 bases from J, with 10 bases between.

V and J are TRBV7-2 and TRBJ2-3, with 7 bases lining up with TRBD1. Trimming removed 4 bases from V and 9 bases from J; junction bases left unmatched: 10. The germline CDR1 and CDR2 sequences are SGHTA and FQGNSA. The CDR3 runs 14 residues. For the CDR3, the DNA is TGTGCCAGCAGCTGGATCAGGGGGTTGGAAACGCAGTATTTT. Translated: CASSWIRGLETQYF.

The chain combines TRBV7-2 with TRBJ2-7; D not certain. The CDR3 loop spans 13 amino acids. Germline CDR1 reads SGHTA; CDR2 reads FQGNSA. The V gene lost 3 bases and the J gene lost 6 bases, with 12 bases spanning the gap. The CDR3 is CASSLSVLLEQYF. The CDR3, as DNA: TGTGCCAGCAGCTTGTCGGTGCTACTCGAGCAGTACTTC.

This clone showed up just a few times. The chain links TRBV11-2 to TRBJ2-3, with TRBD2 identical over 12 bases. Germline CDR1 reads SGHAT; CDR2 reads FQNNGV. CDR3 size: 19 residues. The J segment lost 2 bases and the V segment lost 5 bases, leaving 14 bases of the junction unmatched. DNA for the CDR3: TGTGCCAGCAGCGCCCAACTCGCCGGGACTAGCGGGTACACAGATACGCAGTATTTT. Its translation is CASSAQLAGTSGYTDTQYF.

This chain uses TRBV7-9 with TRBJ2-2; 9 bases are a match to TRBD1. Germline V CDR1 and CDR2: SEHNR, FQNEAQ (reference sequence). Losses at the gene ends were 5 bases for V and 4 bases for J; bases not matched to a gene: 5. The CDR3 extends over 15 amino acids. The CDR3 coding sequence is TGTGCCAGCAGCCCCGGGACAGGGACCACCGGGGAGCTGTTTTTT. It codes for CASSPGTGTTGELFF. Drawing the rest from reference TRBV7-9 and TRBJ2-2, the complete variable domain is DTGVSQNPRHKITKRGQNVTFRCDPISEHNRLYWYRQTLGQGPEFLTYFQNEAQLEKSRLLSDRFSAERPKGSFSTLEIQRTEQGDSAMYLCASSPGTGTTGELFFGEGSRLTVL.

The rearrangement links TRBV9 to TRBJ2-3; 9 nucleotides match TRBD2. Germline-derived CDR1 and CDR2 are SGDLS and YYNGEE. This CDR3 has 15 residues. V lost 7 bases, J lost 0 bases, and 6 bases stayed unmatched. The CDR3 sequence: CASGGLAPSTDTQYF. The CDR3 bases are TGTGCCAGCGGAGGACTAGCGCCTAGCACAGATACGCAGTATTTT.

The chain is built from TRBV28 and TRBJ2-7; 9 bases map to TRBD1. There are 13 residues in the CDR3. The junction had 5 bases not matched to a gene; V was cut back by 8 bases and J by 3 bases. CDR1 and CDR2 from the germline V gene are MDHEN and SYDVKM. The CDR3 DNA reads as TGTGCCAGCCGAAGACAGGGGGGCTACGAGCAGTACTTC. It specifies CASRRQGGYEQYF.

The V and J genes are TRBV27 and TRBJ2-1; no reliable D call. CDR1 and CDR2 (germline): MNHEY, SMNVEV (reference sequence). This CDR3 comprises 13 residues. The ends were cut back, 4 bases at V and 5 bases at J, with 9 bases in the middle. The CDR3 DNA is TGTGCCAGCAGTTCCCGCAAAAACAATGAGCAGTTCTTC. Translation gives CASSSRKNNEQFF.

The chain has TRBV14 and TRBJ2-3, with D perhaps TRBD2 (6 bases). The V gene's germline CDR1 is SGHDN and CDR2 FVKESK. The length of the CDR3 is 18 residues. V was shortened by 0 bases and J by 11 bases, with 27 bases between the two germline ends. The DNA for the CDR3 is TGTGCCAGCAGCCAAGAACGCCCCGGGCTGCGGGACGATGCGATGCAGTATTTT. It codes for CASSQERPGLRDDAMQYF.

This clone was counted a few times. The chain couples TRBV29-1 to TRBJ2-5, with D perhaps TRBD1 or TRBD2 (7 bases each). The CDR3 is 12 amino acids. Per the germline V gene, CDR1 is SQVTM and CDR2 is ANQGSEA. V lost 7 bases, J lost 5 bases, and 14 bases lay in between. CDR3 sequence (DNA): TGCAGCGGACGACAGGGAGGGGAGACCCAGTACTTC. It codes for CSGRQGGETQYF. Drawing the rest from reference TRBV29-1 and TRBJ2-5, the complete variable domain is SAVISQKPSRDICQRGTSLTIQCQVDSQVTMMFWYRQQPGQSLTLIATANQGSEATYESGFVIDKFPISRPNLTFSTLTVSNMSPEDSSIYLCSGRQGGETQYFGPGTRLLVL.

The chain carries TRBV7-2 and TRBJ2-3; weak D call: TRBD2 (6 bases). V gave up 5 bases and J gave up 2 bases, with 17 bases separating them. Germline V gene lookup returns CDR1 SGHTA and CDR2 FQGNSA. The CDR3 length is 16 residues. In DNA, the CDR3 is TGTGCCAGCAGCCCCCGTCTAGCGAGTTACACAGATACGCAGTATTTT. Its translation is CASSPRLASYTDTQYF.

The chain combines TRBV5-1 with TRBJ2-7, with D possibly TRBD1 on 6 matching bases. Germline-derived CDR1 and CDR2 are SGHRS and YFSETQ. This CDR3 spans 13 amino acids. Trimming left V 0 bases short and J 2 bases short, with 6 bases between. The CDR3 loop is CASSLEGAYEQYF. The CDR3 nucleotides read TGCGCCAGCAGCTTGGAGGGGGCCTACGAGCAGTACTTC. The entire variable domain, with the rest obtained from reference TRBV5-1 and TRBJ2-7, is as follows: KAGVTQTPRYLIKTRGQQVTLSCSPISGHRSVSWYQQTPGQGLQFLFEYFSETQRNKGNFPGRFSGRQFSNSRSEMNVSTLELGDSALYLCASSLEGAYEQYFGPGTRLTVT.

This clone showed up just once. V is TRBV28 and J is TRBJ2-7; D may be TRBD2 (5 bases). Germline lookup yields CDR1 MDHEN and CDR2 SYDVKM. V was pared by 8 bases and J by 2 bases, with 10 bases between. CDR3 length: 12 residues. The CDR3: CASGIGAYEQYF. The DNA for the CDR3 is TGTGCCAGCGGGATCGGGGCCTACGAGCAGTACTTC.

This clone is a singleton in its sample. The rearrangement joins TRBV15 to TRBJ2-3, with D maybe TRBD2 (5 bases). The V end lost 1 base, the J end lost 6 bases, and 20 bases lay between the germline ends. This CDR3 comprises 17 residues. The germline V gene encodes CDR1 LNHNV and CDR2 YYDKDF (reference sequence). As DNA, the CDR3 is TGTGCCACCAGCAGAGGATCGCGGGTCGGAGTTAGGGATACGCAGTATTTT. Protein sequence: CATSRGSRVGVRDTQYF.

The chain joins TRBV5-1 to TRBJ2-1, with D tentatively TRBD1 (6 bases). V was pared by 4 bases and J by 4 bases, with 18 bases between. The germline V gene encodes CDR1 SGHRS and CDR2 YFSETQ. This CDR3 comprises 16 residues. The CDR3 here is CASSLGPRGEYNEQFF. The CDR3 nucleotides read TGCGCCAGCAGCCTGGGACCCAGGGGAGAGTACAATGAGCAGTTCTTC.

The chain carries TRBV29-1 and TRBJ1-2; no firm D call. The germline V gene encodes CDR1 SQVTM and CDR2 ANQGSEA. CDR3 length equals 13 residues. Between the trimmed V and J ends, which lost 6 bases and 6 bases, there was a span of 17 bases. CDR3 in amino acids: CSVGRRPDDGYTF. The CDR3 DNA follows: TGCAGCGTGGGCCGTCGACCTGACGATGGCTACACCTTC.

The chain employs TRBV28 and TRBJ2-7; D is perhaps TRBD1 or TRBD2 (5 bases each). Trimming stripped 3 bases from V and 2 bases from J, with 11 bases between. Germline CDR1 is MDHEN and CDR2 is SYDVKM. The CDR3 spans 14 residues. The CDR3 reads CASSFQGGPYEQYF. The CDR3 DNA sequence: TGTGCCAGCAGTTTTCAGGGCGGGCCCTACGAGCAGTACTTC. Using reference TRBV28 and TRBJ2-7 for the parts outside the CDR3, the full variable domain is DVKVTQSSRYLVKRTGEKVFLECVQDMDHENMFWYRQDPGLGLRLIYFSYDVKMKEKGDIPEGYSVSREKKERFSLILESASTNQTSMYLCASSFQGGPYEQYFGPGTRLTVT.

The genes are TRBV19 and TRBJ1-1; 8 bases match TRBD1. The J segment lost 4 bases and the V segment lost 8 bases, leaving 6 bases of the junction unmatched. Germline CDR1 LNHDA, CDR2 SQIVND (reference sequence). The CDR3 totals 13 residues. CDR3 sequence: CASSTGETTEAFF. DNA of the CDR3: TGTGCCAGTTCGACAGGGGAGACCACTGAAGCTTTCTTT.

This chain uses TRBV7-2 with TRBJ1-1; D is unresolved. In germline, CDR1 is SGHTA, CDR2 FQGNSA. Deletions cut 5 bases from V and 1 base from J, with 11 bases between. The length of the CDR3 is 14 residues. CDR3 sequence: CASSPSTANTEAFF. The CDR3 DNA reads TGTGCCAGCAGCCCATCGACGGCGAACACTGAAGCTTTCTTT.

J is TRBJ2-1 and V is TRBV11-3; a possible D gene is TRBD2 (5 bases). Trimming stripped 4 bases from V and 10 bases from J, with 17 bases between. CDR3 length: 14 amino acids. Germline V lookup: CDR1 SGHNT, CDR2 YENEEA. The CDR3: CASSSNQVSGEQFF. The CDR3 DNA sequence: TGTGCCAGCAGCTCCAACCAAGTCTCGGGGGAGCAGTTCTTC.

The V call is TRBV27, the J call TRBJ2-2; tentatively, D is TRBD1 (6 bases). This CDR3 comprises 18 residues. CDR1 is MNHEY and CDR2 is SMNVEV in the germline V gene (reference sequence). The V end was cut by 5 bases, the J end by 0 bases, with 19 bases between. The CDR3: CASSVEGTWEPNTGELFF. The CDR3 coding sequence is TGTGCCAGCAGTGTCGAGGGGACATGGGAACCGAACACCGGGGAGCTGTTTTTT.